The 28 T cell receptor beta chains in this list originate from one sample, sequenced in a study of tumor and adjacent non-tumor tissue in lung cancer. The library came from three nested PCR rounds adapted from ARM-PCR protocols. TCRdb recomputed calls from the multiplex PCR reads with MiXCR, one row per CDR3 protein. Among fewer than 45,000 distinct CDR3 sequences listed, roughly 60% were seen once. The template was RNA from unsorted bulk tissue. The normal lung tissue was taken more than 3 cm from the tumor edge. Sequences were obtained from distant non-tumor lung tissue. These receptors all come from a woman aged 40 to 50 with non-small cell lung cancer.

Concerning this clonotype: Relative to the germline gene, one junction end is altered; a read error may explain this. The CDR3: CASSLRGADNGQFF. For the CDR3, the DNA is TGTGCCAGCAGTTTACGGGGGGCAGACAATGGGCAGTTCTTC. This chain joins TRBV6-2 or TRBV6-3 and TRBJ2-1, with D maybe TRBD2 (7 bases). The CDR3 has 14 amino acids. Germline V lookup: CDR1 MNHEY, CDR2 SVGEGT.

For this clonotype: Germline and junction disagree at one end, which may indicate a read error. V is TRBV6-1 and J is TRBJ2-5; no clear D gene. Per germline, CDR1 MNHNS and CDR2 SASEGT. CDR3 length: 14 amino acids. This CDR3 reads CASSEGSYRETQCF. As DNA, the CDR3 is TGTGCCAGCAGTGAAGGGTCCTACCGAGAGACCCAGTGCTTC.

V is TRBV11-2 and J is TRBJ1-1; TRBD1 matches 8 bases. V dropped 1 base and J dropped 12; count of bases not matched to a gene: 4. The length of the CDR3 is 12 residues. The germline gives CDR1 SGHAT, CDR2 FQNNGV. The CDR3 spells CASSLGTGRPFF. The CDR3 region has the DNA TGTGCCAGCAGCTTAGGGACAGGGAGACCTTTCTTT.

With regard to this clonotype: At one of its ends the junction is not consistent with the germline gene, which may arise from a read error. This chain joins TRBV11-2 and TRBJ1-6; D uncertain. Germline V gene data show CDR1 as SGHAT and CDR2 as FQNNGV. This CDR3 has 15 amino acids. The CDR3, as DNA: TGTGCCAGCAGCTTTGGCGGCTCCCATAATTCACCCCTCCACTTT. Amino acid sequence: CASSFGGSHNSPLHF.

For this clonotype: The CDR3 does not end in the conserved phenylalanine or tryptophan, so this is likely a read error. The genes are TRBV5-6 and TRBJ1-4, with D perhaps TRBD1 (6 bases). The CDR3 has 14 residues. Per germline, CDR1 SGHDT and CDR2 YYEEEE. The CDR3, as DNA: TGTGTCAGCAGCCCCGGGACATTCTCCGGAATACTGTTTCTT. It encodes CVSSPGTFSGILFL.

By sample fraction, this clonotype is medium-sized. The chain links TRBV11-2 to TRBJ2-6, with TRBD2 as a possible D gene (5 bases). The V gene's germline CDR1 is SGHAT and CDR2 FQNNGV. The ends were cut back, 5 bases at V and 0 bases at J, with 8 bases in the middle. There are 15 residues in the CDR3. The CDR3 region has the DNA TGTGCCAGCAGCGGAGAGGGCTCTGGGGCCAACGTCCTGACTTTC. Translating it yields CASSGEGSGANVLTF.

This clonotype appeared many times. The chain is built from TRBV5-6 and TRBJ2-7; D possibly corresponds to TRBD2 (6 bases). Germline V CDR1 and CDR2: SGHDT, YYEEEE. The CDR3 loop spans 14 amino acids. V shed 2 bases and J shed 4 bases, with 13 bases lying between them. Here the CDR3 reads CASSFLTSPYEQYF. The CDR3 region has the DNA TGTGCCAGCAGCTTCCTAACTAGCCCGTACGAGCAGTACTTC.

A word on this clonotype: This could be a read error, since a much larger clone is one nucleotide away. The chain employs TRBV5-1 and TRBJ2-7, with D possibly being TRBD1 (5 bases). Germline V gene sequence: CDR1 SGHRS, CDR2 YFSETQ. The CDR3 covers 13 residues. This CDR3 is CAGRSTVSYEQYF. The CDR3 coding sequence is TGCGCCGGCAGGTCGACAGTTTCCTACGAGCAGTACTTC. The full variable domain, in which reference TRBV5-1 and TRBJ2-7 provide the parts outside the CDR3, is KAGVTQTPRYLIKTRGQQVTLSCSPISGHRSVSWYQQTPGQGLQFLFEYFSETQRNKGNFPGRFSGRQFSNSRSEMNVSTLELGDSALYLCAGRSTVSYEQYFGPGTRLTVT.

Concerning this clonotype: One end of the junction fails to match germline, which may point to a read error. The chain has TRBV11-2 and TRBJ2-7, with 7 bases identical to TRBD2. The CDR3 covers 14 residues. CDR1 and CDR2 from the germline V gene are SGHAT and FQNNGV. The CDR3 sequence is CASSLKRDSHEQCF. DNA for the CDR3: TGTGCCAGCAGCTTAAAGCGGGACTCCCACGAGCAATGCTTC.

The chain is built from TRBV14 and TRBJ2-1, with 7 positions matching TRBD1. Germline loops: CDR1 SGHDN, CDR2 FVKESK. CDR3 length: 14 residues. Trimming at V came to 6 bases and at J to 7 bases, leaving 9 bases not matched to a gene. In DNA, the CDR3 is TGTGCCAGCAGACAAATTGAGACAGGGAATGAGCAGTTCTTC. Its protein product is CASRQIETGNEQFF.

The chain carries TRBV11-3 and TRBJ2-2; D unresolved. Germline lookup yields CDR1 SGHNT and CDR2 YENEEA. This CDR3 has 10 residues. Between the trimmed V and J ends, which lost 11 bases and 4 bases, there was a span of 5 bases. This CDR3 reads CAQVTGELFF. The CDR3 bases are TGTGCCCAGGTCACCGGGGAGCTGTTTTTT.

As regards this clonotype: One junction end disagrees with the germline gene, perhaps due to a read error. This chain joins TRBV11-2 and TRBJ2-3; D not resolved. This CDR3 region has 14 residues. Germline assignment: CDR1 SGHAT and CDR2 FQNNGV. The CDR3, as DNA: TGTGGCAGCAGCCCTCTAAGGGCGGCAGATACGCAGAATTTT. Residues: CGSSPLRAADTQNF.

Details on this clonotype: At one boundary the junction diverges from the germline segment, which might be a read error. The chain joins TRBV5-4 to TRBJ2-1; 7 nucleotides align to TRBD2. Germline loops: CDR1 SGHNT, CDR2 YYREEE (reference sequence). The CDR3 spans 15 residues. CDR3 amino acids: CASNLSAGVYNEQFF. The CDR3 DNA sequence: TGTGCCAGCAACTTGAGTGCGGGGGTTTACAATGAGCAATTCTTC.

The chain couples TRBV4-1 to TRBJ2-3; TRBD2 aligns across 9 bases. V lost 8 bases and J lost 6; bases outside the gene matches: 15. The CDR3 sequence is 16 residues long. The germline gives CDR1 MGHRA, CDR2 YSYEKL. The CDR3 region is CASDQAAGGVLDTQYF. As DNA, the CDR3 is TGCGCCAGCGACCAAGCCGCGGGAGGGGTACTTGATACGCAGTATTTT.

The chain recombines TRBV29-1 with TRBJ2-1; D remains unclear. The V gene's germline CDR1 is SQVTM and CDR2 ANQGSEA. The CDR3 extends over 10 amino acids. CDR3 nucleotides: TGCAGTGGCAGTTACAATGAGCAGTTCTTC. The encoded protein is CSGSYNEQFF.

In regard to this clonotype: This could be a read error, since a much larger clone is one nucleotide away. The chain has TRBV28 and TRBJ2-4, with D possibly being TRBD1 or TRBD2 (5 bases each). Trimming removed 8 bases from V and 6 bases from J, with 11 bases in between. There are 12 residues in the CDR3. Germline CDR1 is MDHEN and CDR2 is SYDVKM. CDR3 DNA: TGTGCCAGCGGTTCTGGGGGAAACATTCAGTACTTC. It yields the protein CASGSGGNIQYF.

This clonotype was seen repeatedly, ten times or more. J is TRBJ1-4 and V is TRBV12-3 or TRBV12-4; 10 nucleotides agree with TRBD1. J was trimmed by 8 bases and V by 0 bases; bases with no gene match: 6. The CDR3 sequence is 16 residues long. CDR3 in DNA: TGTGCCAGCAGTTTAGCGCTTGGGACAGGGGAAGAAAAACTGTTTTTT. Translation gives CASSLALGTGEEKLFF.

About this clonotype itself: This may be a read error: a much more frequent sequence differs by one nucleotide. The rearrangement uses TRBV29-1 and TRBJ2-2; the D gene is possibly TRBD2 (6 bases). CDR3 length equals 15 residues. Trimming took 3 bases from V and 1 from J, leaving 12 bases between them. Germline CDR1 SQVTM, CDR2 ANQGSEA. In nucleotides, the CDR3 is TGCAGCGTTGATTATGAGGGAGGGAACACCGGGGAGCTGTTTTTT. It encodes CSVDYEGGNTGELFF.

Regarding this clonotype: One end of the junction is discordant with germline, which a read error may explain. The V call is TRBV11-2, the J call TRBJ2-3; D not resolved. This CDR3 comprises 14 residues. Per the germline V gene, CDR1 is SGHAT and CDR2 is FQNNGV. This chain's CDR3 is CATSLLSAADTQYF. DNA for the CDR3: TGTGCCACCAGCCTTCTAAGTGCGGCAGATACGCAGTATTTT.

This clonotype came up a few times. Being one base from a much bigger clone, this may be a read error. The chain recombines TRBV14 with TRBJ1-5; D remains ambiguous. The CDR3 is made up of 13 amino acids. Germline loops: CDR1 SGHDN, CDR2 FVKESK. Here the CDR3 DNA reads TGTGCCAGCAGCCAGACCCTCAATCAGACCCAGCATTTT. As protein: CASSQTLNQTQHF.

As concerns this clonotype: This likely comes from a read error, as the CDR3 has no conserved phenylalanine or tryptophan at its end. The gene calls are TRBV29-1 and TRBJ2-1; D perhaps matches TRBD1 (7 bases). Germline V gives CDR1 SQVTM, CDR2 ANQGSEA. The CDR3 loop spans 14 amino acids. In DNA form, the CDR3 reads TGTAGCGTTGCCGCGGGACAGATCTACTATGAGCAGTTCCTC. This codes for CSVAAGQIYYEQFL.

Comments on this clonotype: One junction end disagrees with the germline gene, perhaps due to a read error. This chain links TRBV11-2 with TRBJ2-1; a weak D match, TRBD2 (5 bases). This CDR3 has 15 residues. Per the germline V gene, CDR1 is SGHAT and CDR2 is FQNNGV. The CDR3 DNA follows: TGTGCCAGCAGCTTTTCGGCTGGCGGGTACAATGAGCAGTTCTTT. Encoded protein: CASSFSAGGYNEQFF.

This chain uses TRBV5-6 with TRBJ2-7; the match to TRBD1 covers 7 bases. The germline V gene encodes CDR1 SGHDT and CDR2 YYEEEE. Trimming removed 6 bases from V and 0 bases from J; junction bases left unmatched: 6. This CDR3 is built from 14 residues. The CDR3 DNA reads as TGTGCCAGCATGGTACAGGGGTTCTCCTACGAGCAGTACTTC. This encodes CASMVQGFSYEQYF.

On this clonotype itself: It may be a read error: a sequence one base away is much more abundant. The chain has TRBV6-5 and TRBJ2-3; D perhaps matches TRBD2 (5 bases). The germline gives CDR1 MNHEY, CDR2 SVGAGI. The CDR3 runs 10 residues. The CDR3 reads CTGEADTQYF. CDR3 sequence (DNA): TGTACCGGGGAAGCAGATACGCAGTATTTT.

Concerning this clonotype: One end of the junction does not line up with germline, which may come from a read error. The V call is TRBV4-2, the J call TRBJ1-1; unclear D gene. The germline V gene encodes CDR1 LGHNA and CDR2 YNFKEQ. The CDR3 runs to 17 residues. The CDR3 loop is CVSRQDGLLRELAEASF. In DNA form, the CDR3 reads TGTGTCAGCAGGCAAGATGGTCTCCTCCGGGAGTTGGCTGAAGCTTCCTTT.

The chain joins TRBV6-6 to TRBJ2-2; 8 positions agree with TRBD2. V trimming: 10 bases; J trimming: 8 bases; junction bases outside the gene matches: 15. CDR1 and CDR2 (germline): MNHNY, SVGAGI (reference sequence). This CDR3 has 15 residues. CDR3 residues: CAIKDIGRAPGELFF. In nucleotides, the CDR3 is TGTGCCATTAAAGATATCGGGAGGGCGCCTGGGGAGCTGTTTTTT.

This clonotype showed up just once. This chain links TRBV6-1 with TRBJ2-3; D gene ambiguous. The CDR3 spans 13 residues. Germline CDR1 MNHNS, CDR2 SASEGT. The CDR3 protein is CVSESGRTDTQYF. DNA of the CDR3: TGTGTCAGTGAGTCAGGAAGGACAGATACGCAGTATTTT.

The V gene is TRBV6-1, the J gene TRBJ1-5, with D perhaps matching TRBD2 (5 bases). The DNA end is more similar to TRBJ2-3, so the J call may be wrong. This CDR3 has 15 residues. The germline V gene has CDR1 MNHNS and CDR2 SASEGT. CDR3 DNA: TGTGCCAGCAGTAGAGGGCTGGTAAATGATCAGCCCCAGTATTTT. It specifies CASSRGLVNDQPQYF.